This TCR beta chain was identified in a study of T cell repertoires in cytomegalovirus infection. Study-level information: A matching HLA type, together with CMV infection, was signaled by public TCR beta signatures.

Germline-derived CDR1 and CDR2 are MDHEN and SYDVKM. The CDR3 extends over 13 amino acids. V shed 7 bases and J shed 4 bases, with 13 bases lying between them. This clonotype was seen only a few times. Its target is unknown. One entry per CDR3 protein, called by TCRdb with MiXCR from the reads. The repertoire holds about 300,000 distinct CDR3 sequences, about 9.1% seen once, with more than 2.5% in the top ten. Findings and caveats of the study: CMV-specific HLA-C-restricted TCR beta clonotypes dominated the ex vivo response.

Sequenced input: PBMCs. This sequence joins TRBV28 and TRBJ1-2; D is unclear. The source of this sequence is a human donor in good health (CMV status not recorded). Some clones in this sample may be carry-over from other donors' samples. The CDR3 DNA reads as TGTGCCAGCAACCGAAAAGATCGCTATGGCTACACCTTC. It specifies CASNRKDRYGYTF.